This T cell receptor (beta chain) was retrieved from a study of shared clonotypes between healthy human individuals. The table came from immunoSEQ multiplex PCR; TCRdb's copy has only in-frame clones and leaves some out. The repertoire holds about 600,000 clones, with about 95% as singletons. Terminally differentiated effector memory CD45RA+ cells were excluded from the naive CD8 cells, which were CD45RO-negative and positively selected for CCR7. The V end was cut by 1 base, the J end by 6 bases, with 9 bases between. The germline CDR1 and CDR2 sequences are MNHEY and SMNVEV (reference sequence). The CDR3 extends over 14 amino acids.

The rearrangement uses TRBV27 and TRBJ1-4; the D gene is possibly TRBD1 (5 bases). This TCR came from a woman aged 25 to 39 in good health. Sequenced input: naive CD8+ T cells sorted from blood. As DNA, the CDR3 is TGTGCCAGCAGTTTATTCGGGACCCATGAAAAACTGTTTTTT. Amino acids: CASSLFGTHEKLFF.